The 28 T cell receptor beta chains in this list originate from one sample, sequenced in a study of early T cells in non-severe SARS-CoV-2 infection. From the 5' RACE reads, TCRdb called clonotypes with MiXCR, one entry per CDR3 protein. The profile shows 100,000 to 150,000 distinct CDR3 sequences, 14% to 15% of them singletons. Sequenced sample: whole blood. The receptors shown here come from an adult who was a healthcare worker with PCR-confirmed SARS-CoV-2 infection or an uninfected control (not recorded which).

The V and J genes are TRBV3-1 and TRBJ2-7; 7 nucleotides match TRBD1. The CDR3 is 15 amino acids. With 6 bases clipped from V and 3 bases from J, the junction kept 11 bases outside the gene matches. Germline V lookup: CDR1 LGHDT, CDR2 YNNKEL (reference sequence). DNA of the CDR3: TGTGCCAGCAGGAAAACTGGTCAGGGGGACTACGAGCAGTACTTC. As protein: CASRKTGQGDYEQYF.

This clonotype was detected a few times. The chain employs TRBV7-9 and TRBJ2-7; 10 positions agree with TRBD2. Germline V gives CDR1 SEHNR, CDR2 FQNEAQ (reference sequence). This CDR3 region has 14 residues. V lost 5 bases to trimming and J lost 1 base; unmatched junction nucleotides: 2. The CDR3 loop is CASSPLAGSYEQYF. CDR3 nucleotide sequence: TGTGCCAGCAGCCCACTAGCGGGGTCCTACGAGCAGTACTTC.

The V gene is TRBV12-5, the J gene TRBJ2-2; D unclear. The CDR3 contains 15 residues. The germline V gene has CDR1 LGHNT and CDR2 FRNRAP. V lost 4 bases and J 0 bases, leaving 9 bases between the germline ends. CDR3 residues: CASGSYISNTGELFF. The CDR3 DNA follows: TGTGCTAGTGGTTCCTACATCTCGAACACCGGGGAGCTGTTTTTT.

This clonotype was counted a few times. The chain employs TRBV24-1 and TRBJ2-1; TRBD2 aligns across 8 bases. J gave up 6 bases and V 5 bases, and 5 bases lay outside the gene matches. This CDR3 has 14 residues. Germline values: CDR1 KGHDR, CDR2 SFDVKD. CDR3 nucleotide sequence: TGTGCCACCAGTGTAGCGGGAAATATCAATGAGCAGTTCTTC. The encoded protein is CATSVAGNINEQFF.

The chain combines TRBV18 with TRBJ2-4; D perhaps matches TRBD2 (6 bases). V lost 0 bases to trimming and J lost 0 bases, with 9 bases between them. The CDR3 consists of 16 residues. Germline V gene data show CDR1 as KGHSH and CDR2 as LQKENI. The CDR3 region has the DNA TGTGCCAGCTCACCACCCGGAGGGATAGCCAAAAACATTCAGTACTTC. It translates to CASSPPGGIAKNIQYF.

This clonotype was counted between two and nine times. Here the CDR3 reads CSAQGPQRPSGANVLTF. CDR3 DNA sequence: TGCAGTGCCCAAGGGCCGCAGAGACCCTCTGGGGCCAACGTCCTGACTTTC. V usage is TRBV20-1 and J usage is TRBJ2-6; D not certain. Trimming took 6 bases from V and 0 from J, leaving 18 bases between them. This CDR3 contains 17 residues. Germline CDR1 DFQATT, CDR2 SNEGSKA (reference sequence).

The rearrangement joins TRBV5-1 to TRBJ2-4, with D perhaps assigned TRBD1 or TRBD2 (5 bases each). The length of the CDR3 is 12 residues. Trimming took 0 bases from V and 13 from J, leaving 11 bases between them. Looked up from germline, CDR1 is SGHRS and CDR2 is YFSETQ. The CDR3 sequence: CASSLERGVQYF. The CDR3 nucleotides read TGCGCCAGCAGCTTGGAGCGAGGGGTACAGTACTTC.

The CDR3 region has the DNA TGCAGCGTTGGGATGGGCAATCAGCCCCAGCATTTT. It specifies CSVGMGNQPQHF. This rearrangement joins TRBV29-1 to TRBJ1-5; D is undetermined. V shed 4 bases and J shed 2 bases, with 6 bases lying between them. CDR3 length equals 12 residues. The germline CDR1 and CDR2 sequences are SQVTM and ANQGSEA.

This clonotype was picked up many times. V usage is TRBV3-1 and J usage is TRBJ2-1; unclear D gene. The CDR3 is 12 amino acids. Germline lookup yields CDR1 LGHDT and CDR2 YNNKEL (reference sequence). V was trimmed by 1 base and J by 10 bases, leaving 8 bases between them. The CDR3 here is CASSQGLGEQFF. The DNA for the CDR3 is TGTGCCAGCAGCCAAGGATTGGGGGAGCAGTTCTTC.

This clonotype was seen at least ten times. The genes are TRBV5-1 and TRBJ2-7; no reliable D call. Deletions cut 0 bases from V and 5 bases from J, with 6 bases between. CDR1 is SGHRS, CDR2 YFSETQ, per germline. The CDR3 spans 12 residues. CDR3 region: CASSLVGDEQYF. The CDR3 DNA sequence: TGCGCCAGCAGCTTGGTTGGAGACGAGCAGTACTTC.

This clonotype was observed a few times. This sequence joins TRBV6-1 and TRBJ1-6, with D unresolved. Germline V gene sequence: CDR1 MNHNS, CDR2 SASEGT. The ends were cut back, 7 bases at V and 7 bases at J, with 11 bases in the middle. This CDR3 has 13 amino acids. CDR3 bases: TGTGCCAGCAAGCTCCAGTCGAATTCACCCCTCCACTTT. Protein sequence: CASKLQSNSPLHF.

The sample holds a few counts of this clonotype. The J gene is TRBJ1-1, the V gene TRBV29-1; D is ambiguous. The germline CDR1 and CDR2 sequences are SQVTM and ANQGSEA. This CDR3 contains 13 residues. V was cut by 6 bases and J by 6 bases, with 17 bases left in between. The CDR3 spells CSVLGLLIPEAFF. The CDR3 region has the DNA TGCAGCGTGCTCGGGCTATTAATCCCTGAAGCTTTCTTT.

The chain couples TRBV9 to TRBJ1-3; no reliable D call. The germline V gene has CDR1 SGDLS and CDR2 YYNGEE. V was shortened by 1 base and J by 3 bases, with 2 bases between the two germline ends. The CDR3 runs 12 residues. CDR3 region: CASSVLGNTIYF. The CDR3 DNA sequence: TGTGCCAGCAGCGTACTTGGAAACACCATATATTTT.

This clonotype has a handful of counts. The chain uses TRBV29-1 and TRBJ1-2; 7 nucleotides match TRBD1. V lost 6 bases to trimming and J lost 0 bases; unmatched junction nucleotides: 4. The germline V gene has CDR1 SQVTM and CDR2 ANQGSEA. The CDR3 has 13 residues. CDR3 protein: CSVGQAANYGYTF. The CDR3 nucleotides are TGCAGCGTAGGACAGGCTGCTAACTATGGCTACACCTTC.

J is TRBJ2-1 and V is TRBV2, with D hard to call. CDR1 and CDR2 (germline): SNHLY, FYNNEI. Between the trimmed V and J ends, which lost 5 bases and 3 bases, there was a span of 11 bases. CDR3 size: 14 residues. CDR3 protein: CASSRLAIYNEQFF. The CDR3 region has the DNA TGTGCCAGCAGTCGTTTAGCAATCTACAATGAGCAGTTCTTC.

This clonotype appeared many times. The rearrangement links TRBV4-2 to TRBJ2-7, with D hard to call. CDR1 and CDR2 (germline): LGHNA, YNFKEQ. The CDR3 has 14 amino acids. Trimming left V 1 base short and J 2 bases short, with 9 bases between. This CDR3 is CASSQVLRTYEQYF. The DNA for the CDR3 is TGTGCCAGCAGCCAAGTGCTCCGGACCTACGAGCAGTACTTC.

As concerns this clonotype: Just one base apart from a much larger clone, this may be a read error. V gene TRBV24-1 combines with J gene TRBJ2-1; 9 positions match TRBD1. The germline V gene has CDR1 KGHDR and CDR2 SFDVKD. With 7 bases clipped from V and 9 bases from J, the junction kept 6 bases outside the gene matches. This CDR3 region has 13 residues. DNA for the CDR3: TGTGCCACCAGGAAGGGACAGGGCGCTGAGCAGTTCTTC. It specifies CATRKGQGAEQFF.

The chain employs TRBV7-9 and TRBJ2-7; 10 bases fit TRBD2. This CDR3 spans 16 amino acids. V lost 1 base, J lost 3 bases, and 6 bases stayed unmatched. CDR1 and CDR2 (germline): SEHNR, FQNEAQ (reference sequence). The CDR3 sequence: CASSLVRLAGDYEQYF. CDR3 sequence (DNA): TGTGCCAGCAGCTTAGTGAGGCTAGCGGGAGACTACGAGCAGTACTTC.

This clonotype was counted many times. The chain recombines TRBV2 with TRBJ1-6, with D maybe TRBD1 (5 bases). This CDR3 is built from 14 residues. Germline values: CDR1 SNHLY, CDR2 FYNNEI. V was clipped by 6 bases and J by 9 bases, with 15 bases between them. The CDR3 loop reads CASRSDSGGSPLHF. As DNA, the CDR3 is TGTGCCAGCAGGAGCGACAGCGGCGGTTCACCCCTCCACTTT.

This clonotype showed up just a few times. The V call is TRBV5-1, the J call TRBJ2-7; maybe TRBD1 (6 bases). The CDR3 sequence is 14 residues long. Trimming shortened V by 0 bases and J by 4 bases, and 11 bases separated the two germline ends. CDR1 and CDR2 (germline): SGHRS, YFSETQ. For the CDR3, the DNA is TGCGCCAGCAGCTTGGGACAGGTAGAATACGAGCAGTACTTC. Protein product: CASSLGQVEYEQYF.

This clonotype was observed a handful of times. J is TRBJ2-3 and V is TRBV4-2; D not resolved. This CDR3 spans 15 amino acids. V shed 4 bases and J shed 6 bases, with 17 bases lying between them. Germline-derived CDR1 and CDR2 are LGHNA and YNFKEQ. This CDR3 reads CASSPRSSMVDTQYF. The CDR3 region has the DNA TGTGCCAGCAGCCCCCGGTCCTCAATGGTGGATACGCAGTATTTT.

This clonotype was seen a few times. The rearrangement joins TRBV21-1 to TRBJ1-3. TRBV21-1 is given as a pseudogene. This CDR3 has 15 residues. In DNA, the CDR3 is TGTGCCAGCAGCAAACAAACCGGCTCTGGAAACACCATATATTTT. Amino acid sequence: CASSKQTGSGNTIYF.

V is TRBV6-4 and J is TRBJ1-1; D call uncertain. V lost 10 bases, J lost 0 bases, and 12 bases lay in between. Germline lookup yields CDR1 MRHNA and CDR2 SNTAGT. The CDR3 contains 13 residues. DNA of the CDR3: TGTGCCACCATACACGACATGAACACTGAAGCTTTCTTT. The encoded protein is CATIHDMNTEAFF.

This rearrangement joins TRBV7-9 to TRBJ2-1; no clear D. CDR1 SEHNR and CDR2 FQNEAQ come from the germline V gene (reference sequence). V lost 2 bases and J lost 10, with 15 bases in between. CDR3 length: 14 residues. CDR3 loop: CASSLKAQLTEQFF. The CDR3 nucleotides are TGTGCCAGCAGCTTAAAGGCCCAGCTTACGGAGCAGTTCTTC.

In its sample, this clonotype was seen a few times. The chain employs TRBV14 and TRBJ2-7; D is ambiguous. Trimming shortened V by 2 bases and J by 3 bases, and 8 bases separated the two germline ends. The CDR3 is 13 residues long. Germline V gene sequence: CDR1 SGHDN, CDR2 FVKESK. Written as DNA, the CDR3 is TGTGCCAGCAGCCAACCGAGGAGCTACGAGCAGTACTTC. Translation: CASSQPRSYEQYF. The full variable domain, completed using reference TRBV14 and TRBJ2-7, is EAGVTQFPSHSVIEKGQTVTLRCDPISGHDNLYWYRRVMGKEIKFLLHFVKESKQDESGMPNNRFLAERTGGTYSTLKVQPAELEDSGVYFCASSQPRSYEQYFGPGTRLTVT.

This clonotype was counted only a few times. The chain recombines TRBV20-1 with TRBJ1-6; no clear D gene. The CDR3 runs to 15 residues. Trimming removed 1 base from V and 6 bases from J, with 13 bases in between. Per the germline V gene, CDR1 is DFQATT and CDR2 is SNEGSKA (reference sequence). The CDR3 DNA reads TGCAGTGCTAGAGCCGGACCTATCGGTAATTCACCCCTCCACTTT. This sequence encodes CSARAGPIGNSPLHF.

The V call is TRBV10-2, the J call TRBJ1-5; D gene uncertain. Trimming removed 2 bases from V and 0 bases from J, with 11 bases in between. Germline CDR1 reads WSHSY; CDR2 reads SAAADI. The CDR3 runs 16 residues. CDR3 amino acids: CASSENPGNSNQPQHF. CDR3 in DNA: TGCGCCAGCAGTGAGAATCCGGGGAATAGCAATCAGCCCCAGCATTTT.

The chain is built from TRBV3-1 and TRBJ2-3; TRBD2 matches 10 bases. The V and J ends lost 4 bases and 2 bases, in that order; junction bases with no gene match: 6. CDR1 and CDR2 (germline): LGHDT, YNNKEL (reference sequence). The CDR3 loop spans 16 amino acids. CDR3 residues: CASSPHLAGDTDTQYF. DNA of the CDR3: TGTGCCAGCAGCCCGCACCTAGCGGGAGACACAGATACGCAGTATTTT.